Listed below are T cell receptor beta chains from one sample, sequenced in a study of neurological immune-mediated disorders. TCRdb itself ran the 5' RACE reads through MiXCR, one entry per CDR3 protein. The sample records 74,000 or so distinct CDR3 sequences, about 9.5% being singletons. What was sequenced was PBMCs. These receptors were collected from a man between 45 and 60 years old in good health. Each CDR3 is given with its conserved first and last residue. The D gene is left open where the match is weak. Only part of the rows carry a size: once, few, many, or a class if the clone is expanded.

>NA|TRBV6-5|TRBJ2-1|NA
CASSYGHEQFF
TGTGCCAGCAGTTACGGTCATGAGCAGTTCTTC
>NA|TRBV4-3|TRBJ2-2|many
CASSQGVSPAELFF
TGCGCCAGCAGCCAAGGGGTCAGCCCCGCGGAGCTGTTTTTT
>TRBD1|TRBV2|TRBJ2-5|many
CASSEGQGFETQYF
TGTGCCAGCAGTGAGGGACAGGGGTTCGAGACCCAGTACTTC
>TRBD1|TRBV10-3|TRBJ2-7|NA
CAISQTGGEKYF
TGTGCCATCAGTCAGACAGGGGGCGAGAAGTACTTC
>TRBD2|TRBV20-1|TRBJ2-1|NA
CSARGRGDNEQFF
TGCAGTGCTAGAGGGCGGGGGGACAATGAGCAGTTCTTC
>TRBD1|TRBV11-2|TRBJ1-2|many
CASSLAGGGYTF
TGTGCCAGCAGCTTAGCAGGGGGCGGCTACACCTTC
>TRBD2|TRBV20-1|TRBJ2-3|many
CSARDQGSGVDTQYF
TGCAGTGCTAGAGATCAAGGTAGCGGGGTAGATACGCAGTATTTT
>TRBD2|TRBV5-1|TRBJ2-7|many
CASSLTAVGGSYEQYF
TGCGCCAGCAGCTTGACTGCAGTCGGGGGGAGCTACGAGCAGTACTTC
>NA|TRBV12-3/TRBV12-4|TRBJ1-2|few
CASSLSSGTYGYTF
TGTGCCAGCAGTCTCTCCTCTGGGACCTATGGCTACACCTTC
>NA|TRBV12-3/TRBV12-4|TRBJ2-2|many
CASSPNTGELFF
TGTGCCAGCAGTCCTAACACCGGGGAGCTGTTTTTT
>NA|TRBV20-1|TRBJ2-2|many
CSARDDRATGELFF
TGCAGTGCTAGAGACGACAGAGCCACCGGGGAGCTGTTTTTT
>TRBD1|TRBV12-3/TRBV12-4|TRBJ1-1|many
CASSLDRGTEAFF
TGTGCCAGCAGTTTAGACAGGGGCACTGAAGCTTTCTTT
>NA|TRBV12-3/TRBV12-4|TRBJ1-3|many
CASSLLSSGNTIYF
TGTGCCAGCAGTTTACTAAGCTCTGGAAACACCATATATTTT
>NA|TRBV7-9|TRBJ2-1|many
CASSLNQGPNEQFF
TGTGCCAGCAGCTTAAATCAGGGACCCAATGAGCAGTTCTTC
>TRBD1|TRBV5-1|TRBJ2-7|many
CASSTGQGINSYEQYF
TGCGCCAGCAGCACCGGACAGGGTATTAACTCCTACGAGCAGTACTTC
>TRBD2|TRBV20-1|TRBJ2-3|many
CSARDGREHWGTQYF
TGCAGTGCTAGAGATGGGCGGGAGCATTGGGGTACGCAGTATTTT
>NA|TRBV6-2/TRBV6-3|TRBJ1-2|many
CASSYSFYGYTF
TGTGCCAGCAGTTACTCCTTCTATGGCTACACCTTC
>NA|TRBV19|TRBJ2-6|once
CASGLDRRAAGANVLTF
TGTGCCAGTGGCCTCGACAGGCGCGCAGCTGGGGCCAACGTCCTGACTTTC
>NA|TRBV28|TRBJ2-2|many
CASSTYPRDSTTGELFF
TGTGCCAGCAGTACCTACCCCCGGGACTCTACAACCGGGGAGCTGTTTTTT
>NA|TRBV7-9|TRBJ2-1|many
CASSLVQGGYNEQFF
TGTGCCAGCAGCTTAGTACAGGGAGGTTACAATGAGCAGTTCTTC
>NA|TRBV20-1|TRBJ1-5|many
CSARASRYQPQHF
TGCAGTGCTAGAGCTTCCCGTTATCAGCCCCAGCATTTT
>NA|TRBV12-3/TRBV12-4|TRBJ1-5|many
CASSSDTERPQHF
TGTGCCAGCAGTTCGGACACCGAGAGGCCCCAGCATTTT
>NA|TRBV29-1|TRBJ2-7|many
CSVELDSGAYEQYF
TGCAGCGTTGAATTGGACTCGGGGGCCTACGAGCAGTACTTC
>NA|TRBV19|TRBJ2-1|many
CASSIGGPNYNEQFF
TGTGCCAGTAGTATAGGTGGACCGAATTACAATGAGCAGTTCTTC
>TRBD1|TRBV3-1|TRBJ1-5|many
CASSQSLGQGTRGYSNQPQHF
TGTGCCAGCAGCCAATCCTTGGGACAGGGGACGAGGGGATATAGCAATCAGCCCCAGCATTTT
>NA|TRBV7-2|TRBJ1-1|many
CASSLYGGRSGNTEAFF
TGTGCCAGCAGCTTATACGGTGGCAGAAGTGGGAACACTGAAGCTTTCTTT
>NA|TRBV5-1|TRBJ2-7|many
CASSAEAGMTYEQYF
TGCGCCAGCAGCGCGGAGGCCGGGATGACCTACGAGCAGTACTTC
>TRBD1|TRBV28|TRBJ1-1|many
CASSILQGEAFF
TGTGCCAGCAGTATCCTACAGGGGGAAGCTTTCTTT
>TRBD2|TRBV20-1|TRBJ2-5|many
CSASPLLAKGEETQYF
TGCAGTGCTAGCCCCTTACTAGCGAAAGGGGAAGAGACCCAGTACTTC
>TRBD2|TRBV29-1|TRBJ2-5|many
CSVEDLGGAGRGDWETQYF
TGCAGCGTTGAAGATCTTGGGGGAGCAGGGCGGGGGGATTGGGAGACCCAGTACTTC
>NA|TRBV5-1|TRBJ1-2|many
CASSLLVGSSYGYTF
TGCGCCAGCAGCCTTCTGGTAGGGTCTAGCTATGGCTACACCTTC
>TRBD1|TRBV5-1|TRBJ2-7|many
CASSLVGGEYEQYF
TGCGCCAGCAGCTTGGTAGGGGGCGAGTACGAGCAGTACTTC
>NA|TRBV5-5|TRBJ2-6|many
CASTDHVGSGANVLTF
TGTGCCAGCACGGATCACGTTGGCTCTGGGGCCAACGTCCTGACTTTC
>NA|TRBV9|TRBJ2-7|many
CASSATQGGSDEQYF
TGTGCCAGCAGCGCCACCCAGGGGGGTAGCGACGAGCAGTACTTC
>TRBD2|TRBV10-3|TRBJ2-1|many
CAIGLAGNEQFF
TGTGCCATCGGACTAGCGGGAAATGAGCAGTTCTTC
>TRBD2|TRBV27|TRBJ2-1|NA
CASTLAGSYNEQFF
TGTGCCAGCACTCTAGCGGGCTCCTACAATGAGCAGTTCTTC
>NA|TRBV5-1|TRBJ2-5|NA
CASSTNQETQYF
TGCGCCAGCAGCACCAACCAAGAGACCCAGTACTTC
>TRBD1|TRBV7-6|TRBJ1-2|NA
CASSPETGGSRTSGYTF
TGTGCCAGCAGTCCCGAAACAGGGGGCTCAAGGACATCGGGCTACACCTTC
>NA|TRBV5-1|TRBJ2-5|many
CASSLAMSIGTGETQYF
TGCGCCAGCAGCTTGGCCATGTCGATCGGAACGGGAGAGACCCAGTACTTC
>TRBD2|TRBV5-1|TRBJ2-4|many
CASSDGLAGDLDIQYF
TGCGCCAGCAGCGATGGACTAGCGGGAGACCTAGACATTCAGTACTTC
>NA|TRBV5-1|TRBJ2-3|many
CASKGSDTQYF
TGCGCCAGCAAAGGGTCAGATACGCAGTATTTT
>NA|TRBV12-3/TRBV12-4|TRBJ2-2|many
CASSLLQVNTGELFF
TGTGCCAGCAGTTTACTACAGGTGAACACCGGGGAGCTGTTTTTT
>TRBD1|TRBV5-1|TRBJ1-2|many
CASSPRDSNYGYTF
TGCGCCAGCAGCCCCCGGGACAGTAACTATGGCTACACCTTC
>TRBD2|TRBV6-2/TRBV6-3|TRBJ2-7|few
CASSYSGTSGPYEQYF
TGTGCCAGCAGTTACTCGGGGACTAGCGGGCCGTACGAGCAGTACTTC
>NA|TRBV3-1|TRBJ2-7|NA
CASSQVRGNYYEQYF
TGTGCCAGCAGCCAAGTAAGGGGGAACTACTACGAGCAGTACTTC
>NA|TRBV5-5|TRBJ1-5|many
CASSLGGVGQPQHF
TGTGCCAGCAGCTTGGGAGGAGTTGGCCAGCCCCAGCATTTT
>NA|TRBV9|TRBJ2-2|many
CASSVRTETGELFF
TGTGCCAGCAGCGTCCGGACCGAGACCGGGGAGCTGTTTTTT
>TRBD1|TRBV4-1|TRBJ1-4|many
CASSPRQGSPNEKLFF
TGCGCCAGCAGCCCACGACAGGGGAGCCCTAATGAAAAACTGTTTTTT
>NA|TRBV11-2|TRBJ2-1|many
CASSLEQGRDEQFF
TGTGCCAGCAGCTTAGAACAGGGACGGGATGAGCAGTTCTTC
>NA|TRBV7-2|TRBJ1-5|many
CASSLQSQPQHF
TGTGCCAGCAGCTTACAGAGCCAGCCCCAGCATTTT
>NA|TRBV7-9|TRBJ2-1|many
CASSPASGLSYNEQFF
TGTGCCAGCAGCCCTGCGAGCGGGCTTTCCTACAATGAGCAGTTCTTC
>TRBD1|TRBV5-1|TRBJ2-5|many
CASSRDRSQETQYF
TGCGCCAGCAGTCGGGACAGATCGCAAGAGACCCAGTACTTC
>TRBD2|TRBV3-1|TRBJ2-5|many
CASSPRTSGDWETQYF
TGTGCCAGCAGCCCGCGGACTAGCGGTGATTGGGAGACCCAGTACTTC
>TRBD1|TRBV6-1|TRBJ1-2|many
CASSAGQGANYGYTF
TGTGCCAGCAGTGCCGGACAGGGGGCTAACTATGGCTACACCTTC